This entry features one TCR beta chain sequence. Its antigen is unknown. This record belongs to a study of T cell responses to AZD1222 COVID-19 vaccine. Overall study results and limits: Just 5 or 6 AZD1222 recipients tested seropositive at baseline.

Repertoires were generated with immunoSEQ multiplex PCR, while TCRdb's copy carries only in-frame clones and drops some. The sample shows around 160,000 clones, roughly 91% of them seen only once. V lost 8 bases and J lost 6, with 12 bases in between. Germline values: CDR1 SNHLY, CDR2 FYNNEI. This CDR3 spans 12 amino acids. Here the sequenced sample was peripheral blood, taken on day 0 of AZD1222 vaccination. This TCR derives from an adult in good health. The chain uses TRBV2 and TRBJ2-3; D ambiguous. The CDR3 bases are TGTGCCAGCCGATATATGCTGGATACGCAGTATTTT. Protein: CASRYMLDTQYF.